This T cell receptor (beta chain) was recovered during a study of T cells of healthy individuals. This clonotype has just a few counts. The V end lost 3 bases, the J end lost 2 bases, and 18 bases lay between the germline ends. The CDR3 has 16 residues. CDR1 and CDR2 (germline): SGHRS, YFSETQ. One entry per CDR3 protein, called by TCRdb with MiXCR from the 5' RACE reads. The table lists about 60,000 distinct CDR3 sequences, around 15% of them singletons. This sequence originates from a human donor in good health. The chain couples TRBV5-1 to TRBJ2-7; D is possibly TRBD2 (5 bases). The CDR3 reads CASSSSLTDAAYEQYF. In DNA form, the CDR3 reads TGCGCCAGCAGCTCTAGCCTAACTGACGCCGCCTACGAGCAGTACTTC.